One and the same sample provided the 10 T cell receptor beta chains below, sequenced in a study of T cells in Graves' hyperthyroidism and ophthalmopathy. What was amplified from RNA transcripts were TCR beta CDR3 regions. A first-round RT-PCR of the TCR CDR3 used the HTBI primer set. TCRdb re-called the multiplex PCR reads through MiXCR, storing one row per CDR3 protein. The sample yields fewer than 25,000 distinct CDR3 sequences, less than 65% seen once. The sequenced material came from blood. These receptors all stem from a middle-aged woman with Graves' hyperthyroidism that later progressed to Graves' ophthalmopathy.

CDR3 nucleotides: TGTGCCAGCAGTGGAGCCCGATTAAGGACAGGGGGTAGCGAGTACTTC. Translated: CASSGARLRTGGSEYF. The chain has TRBV6-6 and TRBJ2-7; TRBD1 aligns across 10 bases. The CDR3 loop spans 16 amino acids. The junction had 18 bases not matched to a gene; V was cut back by 5 bases and J by 11 bases. Germline V gives CDR1 MNHNY, CDR2 SVGAGI (reference sequence).

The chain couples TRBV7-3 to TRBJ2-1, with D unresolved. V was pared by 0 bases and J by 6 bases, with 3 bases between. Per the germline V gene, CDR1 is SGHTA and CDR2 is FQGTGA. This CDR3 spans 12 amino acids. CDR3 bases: TGTGCCAGCAGCTTAACCCTCAATGAGCAGTTCTTC. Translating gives CASSLTLNEQFF.

The chain's CDR3 is CANSSGTRDNEQFF. The CDR3 DNA is TGCGCCAACTCCTCCGGGACTAGAGACAATGAGCAGTTCTTC. This chain links TRBV10-1 with TRBJ2-1; 8 bases align to TRBD2. V was pared by 10 bases and J by 5 bases, with 10 bases of the junction left unmatched. CDR1 is WNHNN and CDR2 is SYGVQD in the germline V gene (reference sequence). The CDR3 totals 14 residues.

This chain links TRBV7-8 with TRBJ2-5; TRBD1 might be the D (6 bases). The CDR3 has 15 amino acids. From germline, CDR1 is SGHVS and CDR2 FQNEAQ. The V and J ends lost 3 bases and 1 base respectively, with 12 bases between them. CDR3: CASSFTGTRQETQYF. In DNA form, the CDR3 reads TGTGCCAGCAGCTTCACCGGGACACGCCAAGAGACCCAGTACTTC. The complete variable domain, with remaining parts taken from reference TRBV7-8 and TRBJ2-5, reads GAGVSQSPRYKVAKRGQDVALRCDPISGHVSLFWYQQALGQGPEFLTYFQNEAQLDKSGLPSDRFFAERPEGSVSTLKIQRTQQEDSAVYLCASSFTGTRQETQYFGPGTRLLVL.

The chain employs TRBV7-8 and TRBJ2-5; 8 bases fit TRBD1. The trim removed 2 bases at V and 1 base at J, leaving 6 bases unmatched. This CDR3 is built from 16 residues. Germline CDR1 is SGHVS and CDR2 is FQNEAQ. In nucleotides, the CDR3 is TGTGCCAGCAGCTTAAACAGGGGGGTGGCCCAAGAGACCCAGTACTTC. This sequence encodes CASSLNRGVAQETQYF.

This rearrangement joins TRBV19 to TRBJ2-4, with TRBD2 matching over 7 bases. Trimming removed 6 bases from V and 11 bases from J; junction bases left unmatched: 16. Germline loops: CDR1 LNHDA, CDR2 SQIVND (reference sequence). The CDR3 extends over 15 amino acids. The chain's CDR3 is CASSPPTVGGNFQYF. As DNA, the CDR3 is TGTGCCAGTAGCCCTCCCACAGTGGGGGGGAACTTTCAGTACTTC.

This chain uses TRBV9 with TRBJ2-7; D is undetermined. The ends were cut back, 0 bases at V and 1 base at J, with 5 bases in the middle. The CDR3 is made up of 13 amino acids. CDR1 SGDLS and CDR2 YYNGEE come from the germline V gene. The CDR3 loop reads CASSVGESYEQYF. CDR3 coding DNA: TGTGCCAGCAGCGTAGGTGAGTCCTACGAGCAGTACTTC.

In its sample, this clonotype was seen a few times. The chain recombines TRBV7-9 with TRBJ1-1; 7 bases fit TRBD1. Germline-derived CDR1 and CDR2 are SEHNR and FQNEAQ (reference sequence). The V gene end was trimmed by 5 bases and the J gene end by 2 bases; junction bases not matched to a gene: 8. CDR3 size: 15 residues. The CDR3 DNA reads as TGTGCCAGCAGCCCGCTAGGGGGCAGCAACACTGAAGCTTTCTTT. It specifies CASSPLGGSNTEAFF.

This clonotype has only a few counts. The CDR3 protein is CAWSVGGMRTATQYF. As DNA, the CDR3 is TGTGCCTGGAGTGTAGGGGGAATGAGGACAGCAACGCAGTATTTT. The gene calls are TRBV30 and TRBJ2-3; a weak D match, TRBD1 (6 bases). Per germline, CDR1 GTSNPN and CDR2 SVGIG (reference sequence). The CDR3 runs 15 residues. The V end was cut by 0 bases, the J end by 9 bases, with 19 bases between.

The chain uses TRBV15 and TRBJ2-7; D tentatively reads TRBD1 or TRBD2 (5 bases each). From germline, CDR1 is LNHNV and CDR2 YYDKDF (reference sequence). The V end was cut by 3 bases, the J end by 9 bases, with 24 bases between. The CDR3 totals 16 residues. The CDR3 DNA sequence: TGTGCCACCAGCAGGACCCACGTCACACCAGGGAGTCGGCAGTACTTC. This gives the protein CATSRTHVTPGSRQYF.